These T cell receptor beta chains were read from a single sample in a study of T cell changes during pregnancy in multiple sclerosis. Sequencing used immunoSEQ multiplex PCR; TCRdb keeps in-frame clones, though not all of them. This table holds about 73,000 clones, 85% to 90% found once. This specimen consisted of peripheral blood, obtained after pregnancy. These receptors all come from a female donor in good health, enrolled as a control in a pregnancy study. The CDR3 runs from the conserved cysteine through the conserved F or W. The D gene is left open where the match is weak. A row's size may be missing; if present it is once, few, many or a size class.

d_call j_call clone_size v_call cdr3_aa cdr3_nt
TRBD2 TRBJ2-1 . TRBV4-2 CASSHSGGYYNEQFF TGTGCCAGCAGCCACAGCGGGGGATATTACAATGAGCAGTTCTTC
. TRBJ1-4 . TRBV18 CASSPAGQSEKLFF TGTGCCAGCTCACCGGCAGGGCAGAGTGAAAAACTGTTTTTT
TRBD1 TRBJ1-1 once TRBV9 CASSTWTGLGTEAFF TGTGCCAGCAGCACTTGGACAGGGTTGGGCACTGAAGCTTTCTTT
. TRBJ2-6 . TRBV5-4 CASSVIASGANVLTF TGTGCCAGCAGCGTGATAGCGTCAGGGGCCAACGTCCTGACTTTC
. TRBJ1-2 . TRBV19 CASSLGSLNYGYTF TGTGCCAGTAGCCTCGGGAGCCTGAACTATGGCTACACCTTC
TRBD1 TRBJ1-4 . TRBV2 CASSQQGVNEKLFF TGTGCCAGCAGCCAACAGGGGGTTAATGAAAAACTGTTTTTT
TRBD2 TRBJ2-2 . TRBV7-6 CASSLGTSGGAGTGELFF TGTGCCAGCAGCTTGGGCACTAGCGGGGGGGCCGGGACCGGGGAGCTGTTTTTT
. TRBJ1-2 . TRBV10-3 CAISGSQAGAYGYTF TGTGCCATCAGTGGAAGTCAGGCGGGGGCCTATGGCTACACCTTC
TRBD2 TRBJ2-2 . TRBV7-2 CASSLGLAGTGELFF TGTGCCAGCAGCTTAGGTCTAGCGGGTACCGGGGAGCTGTTTTTT
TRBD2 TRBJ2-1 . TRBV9 CASSVGLAGDNEQFF TGTGCCAGCAGCGTAGGGCTAGCGGGGGACAATGAGCAGTTCTTC
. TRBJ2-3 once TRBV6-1 CASDGWASTDTQYF TGTGCCAGCGATGGGTGGGCATCCACAGATACGCAGTATTTT
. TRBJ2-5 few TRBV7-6 CASSLVQGGTQYF TGTGCCAGCAGCTTAGTACAGGGCGGGACCCAGTACTTC
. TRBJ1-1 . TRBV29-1 CSVVEGATEAFF TGCAGCGTTGTCGAGGGAGCCACTGAAGCTTTCTTT
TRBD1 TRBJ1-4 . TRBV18 CASSPTGSGEKLFF TGTGCCAGCTCACCGACAGGGTCAGGTGAAAAACTGTTTTTT
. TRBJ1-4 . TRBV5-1 CASSLGDKKLFF TGCGCCAGCAGCTTGGGGGACAAAAAACTGTTTTTT
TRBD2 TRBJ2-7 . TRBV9 CASSSGTSGGKQYF TGTGCCAGCAGCTCCGGGACTAGCGGGGGTAAGCAGTACTTC